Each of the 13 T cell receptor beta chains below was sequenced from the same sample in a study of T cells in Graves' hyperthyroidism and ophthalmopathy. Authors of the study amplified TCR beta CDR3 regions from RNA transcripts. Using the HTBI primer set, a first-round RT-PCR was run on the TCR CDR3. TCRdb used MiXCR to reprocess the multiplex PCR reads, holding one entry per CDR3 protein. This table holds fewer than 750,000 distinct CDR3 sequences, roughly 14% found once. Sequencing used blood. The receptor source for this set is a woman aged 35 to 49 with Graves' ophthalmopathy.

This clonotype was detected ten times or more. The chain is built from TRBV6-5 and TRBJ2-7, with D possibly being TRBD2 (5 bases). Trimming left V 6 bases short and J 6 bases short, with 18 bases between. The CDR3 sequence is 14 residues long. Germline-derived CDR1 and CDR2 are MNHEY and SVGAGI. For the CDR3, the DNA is TGTGCCAGCAGCCGCGAGCGGACGTATGGCGAGCAGTACTTC. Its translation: CASSRERTYGEQYF.

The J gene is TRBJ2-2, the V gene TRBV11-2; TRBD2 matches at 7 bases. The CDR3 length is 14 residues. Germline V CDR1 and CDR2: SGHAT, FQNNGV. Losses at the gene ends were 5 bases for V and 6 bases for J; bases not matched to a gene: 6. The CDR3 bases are TGTGCCAGCAGCGGGGGGGGGTACCCCGGGGAGCTGTTTTTT. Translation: CASSGGGYPGELFF.

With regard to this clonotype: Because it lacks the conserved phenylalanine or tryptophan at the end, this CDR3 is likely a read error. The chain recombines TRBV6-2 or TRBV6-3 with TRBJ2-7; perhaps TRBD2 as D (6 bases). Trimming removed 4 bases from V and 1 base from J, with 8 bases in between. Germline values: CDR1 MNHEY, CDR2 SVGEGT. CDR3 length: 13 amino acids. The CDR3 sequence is CASSFGGSYEQYL. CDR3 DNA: TGTGCCAGCAGTTTCGGGGGTTCCTACGAGCAGTACCTC.

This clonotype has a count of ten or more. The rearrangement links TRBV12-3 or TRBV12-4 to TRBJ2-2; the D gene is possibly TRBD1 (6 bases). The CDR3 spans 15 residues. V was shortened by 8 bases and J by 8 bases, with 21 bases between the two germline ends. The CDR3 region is CASGISTGPGGELFF. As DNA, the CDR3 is TGTGCCAGCGGAATAAGTACAGGGCCCGGAGGGGAGCTGTTTTTT.

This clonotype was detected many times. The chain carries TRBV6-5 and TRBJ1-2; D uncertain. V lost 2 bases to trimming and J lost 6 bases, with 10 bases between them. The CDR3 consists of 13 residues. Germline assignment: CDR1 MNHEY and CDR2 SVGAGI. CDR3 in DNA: TGTGCCAGCAGTTACAGGAACCAGGATGGCTACACCTTC. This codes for CASSYRNQDGYTF.

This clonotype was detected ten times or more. CDR3 DNA sequence: TGCAGTGCTATCGGAAGCTCTGGAAACACCATATATTTT. Its translation is CSAIGSSGNTIYF. This chain uses TRBV20-1 with TRBJ1-3; D ambiguous. Germline lookup yields CDR1 DFQATT and CDR2 SNEGSKA (reference sequence). This CDR3 is built from 13 residues. Trimming took 4 bases from V and 0 from J, leaving 7 bases between them.

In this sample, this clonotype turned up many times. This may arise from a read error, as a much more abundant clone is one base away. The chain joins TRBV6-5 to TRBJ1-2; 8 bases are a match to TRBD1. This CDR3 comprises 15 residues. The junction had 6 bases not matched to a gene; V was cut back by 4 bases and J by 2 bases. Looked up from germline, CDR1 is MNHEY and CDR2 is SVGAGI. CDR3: CASSWAGGKNYGYTF. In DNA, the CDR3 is TGTGCCAGCAGTTGGGCAGGGGGCAAGAACTATGGCTACACCTTC.

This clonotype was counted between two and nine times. The CDR3 coding sequence is TGCGCCAGCAGCATAACACTAGCGGGAGCAAGACAAGAGACCCAGTACTTC. This encodes CASSITLAGARQETQYF. J is TRBJ2-5 and V is TRBV5-1; 11 bases match TRBD2. Germline assignment: CDR1 SGHRS and CDR2 YFSETQ. The CDR3 runs 17 residues. The ends lost 4 bases at V and 2 bases at J; junction bases unmatched: 10.

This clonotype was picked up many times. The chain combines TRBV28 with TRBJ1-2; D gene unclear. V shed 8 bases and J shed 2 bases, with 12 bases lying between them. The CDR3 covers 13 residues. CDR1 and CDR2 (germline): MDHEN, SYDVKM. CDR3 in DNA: TGTGCCAGCTCCACGGGGAGGAACTATGGCTACACCTTC. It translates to CASSTGRNYGYTF.

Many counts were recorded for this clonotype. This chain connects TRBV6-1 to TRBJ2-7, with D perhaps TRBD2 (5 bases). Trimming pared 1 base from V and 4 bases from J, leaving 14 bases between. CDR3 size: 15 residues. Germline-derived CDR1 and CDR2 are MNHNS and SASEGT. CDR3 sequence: CASSEVRGKEYEQYF. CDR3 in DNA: TGTGCCAGCAGTGAAGTTCGGGGAAAAGAATACGAGCAGTACTTC.

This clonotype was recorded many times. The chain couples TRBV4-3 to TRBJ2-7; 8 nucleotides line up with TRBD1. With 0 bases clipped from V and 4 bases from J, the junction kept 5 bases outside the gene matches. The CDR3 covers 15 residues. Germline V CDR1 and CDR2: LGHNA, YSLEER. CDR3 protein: CASSQERTGMYEQYF. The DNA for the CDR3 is TGCGCCAGCAGCCAAGAGAGGACAGGGATGTACGAGCAGTACTTC.

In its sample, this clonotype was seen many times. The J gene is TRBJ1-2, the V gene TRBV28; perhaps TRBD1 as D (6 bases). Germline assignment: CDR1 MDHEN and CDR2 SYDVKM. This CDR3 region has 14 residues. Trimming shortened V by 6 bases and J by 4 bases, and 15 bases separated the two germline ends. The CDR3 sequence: CASSQAQGSYGYTF. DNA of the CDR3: TGTGCCAGCAGCCAAGCACAGGGCAGCTATGGCTACACCTTC.

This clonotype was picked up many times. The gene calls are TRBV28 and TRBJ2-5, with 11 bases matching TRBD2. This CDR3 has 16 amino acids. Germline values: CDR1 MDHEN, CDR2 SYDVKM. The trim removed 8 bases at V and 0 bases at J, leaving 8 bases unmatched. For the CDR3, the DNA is TGTGCCAGCGGAACTAGCGGGAGTGGTTACCAAGAGACCCAGTACTTC. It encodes CASGTSGSGYQETQYF.